Listed below are T cell receptor beta chains from one sample, sequenced in a study of cytomegalovirus exposure and HLA in healthy donors. TCRdb's table, derived via immunoSEQ multiplex PCR, lists solely in-frame clones and lacks some. The sample has 110,000 to 150,000 clones; 60% to 85% are singletons. The sample comprised PBMCs. All receptors come from a man aged 18-30 years in good health and CMV-seronegative. CDR3s include the opening cysteine and the closing phenylalanine or tryptophan. D genes are given only for firm matches. Clone size is not always given. Where it is, it says once, few, many or a class for expanded clones.

d_gene,v_gene,abundance,j_gene,CDR3nt,CDR3aa
-,TRBV7-9,once,TRBJ2-4,TGTGCCAGCAGCTTAACGGGGATGGGAAACATTCAGTACTTC,CASSLTGMGNIQYF
-,TRBV4-2,-,TRBJ1-1,TGTGCCAGCAGCCAAGATGGTCGCGGTCTGAACACTGAAGCTTTCTTT,CASSQDGRGLNTEAFF
-,TRBV25-1,-,TRBJ1-4,TGTGCCAGCAGCCATAATGAAAAACTGTTTTTT,CASSHNEKLFF
TRBD1,TRBV7-2,-,TRBJ2-7,TGTGCCAGCAGCTTAGCGGGAGACAGGGGCGGCGAGCAGTACTTC,CASSLAGDRGGEQYF
TRBD1,TRBV14,-,TRBJ1-6,TGTGCCAGCAGCCAAGTAGGGTTTCGGACAGGGAGGAATTCACCCCTCCACTTT,CASSQVGFRTGRNSPLHF
-,TRBV30,-,TRBJ1-6,TGTGCCTGGAGTGTAATGGGGGCGCAGGGAATGCCCCTCCACTTT,CAWSVMGAQGMPLHF
-,TRBV27,once,TRBJ2-2,TGTGCCAGCAGTCCCCTGGGGCTTAGGGAGCTGTTTTTT,CASSPLGLRELFF
TRBD2,TRBV29-1,-,TRBJ2-3,TGCAGCGTTGAAGGTGCTCGGGAGGGTATAAGCACAGATACGCAGTATTTT,CSVEGAREGISTDTQYF
-,TRBV27,-,TRBJ2-5,TGTGCCAGCCGTTCACCCCGGACGGGATCGTGGAAAGAGACCCAGTACTTC,CASRSPRTGSWKETQYF
TRBD1,TRBV19,-,TRBJ1-2,TGTGCCAGTAGTCAACGACAGGGGGTTTCCCTCTATGGCTACACCTTC,CASSQRQGVSLYGYTF
-,TRBV13,-,TRBJ1-6,TGTGCCAGCAGCTTAGCAGCGGATCAGTATAATTCACCCCTCCACTTT,CASSLAADQYNSPLHF
-,TRBV27,few,TRBJ1-1,TGTGCCAGCAAGCGGGATAACACTGAAGCTTTCTTT,CASKRDNTEAFF
-,TRBV29-1,once,TRBJ2-1,TGCAGCGTCGGAGGGGGGGCGATCTACAATGAGCAGTTCTTC,CSVGGGAIYNEQFF
TRBD1,TRBV2,-,TRBJ1-3,TGTGCCAGCAGTCACTTCCGGGACAGGGGCAACCTCTCTGGAAACACCATATATTTT,CASSHFRDRGNLSGNTIYF
-,TRBV7-6,-,TRBJ1-1,TGTGCCAGCAGCTTAGAGGGTCGGGGGGACACTGAAGCTTTCTTT,CASSLEGRGDTEAFF
TRBD2,TRBV30,once,TRBJ2-3,TGTGCCTGGAGTGTTTTAGCGGGGAGCACAGATACGCAGTATTTT,CAWSVLAGSTDTQYF
TRBD1,TRBV6-1,few,TRBJ1-1,TGTGCCAGCAGTGGTTTCCGGACAGGGAGGAGCACTGAAGCTTTCTTT,CASSGFRTGRSTEAFF
-,TRBV11-2,-,TRBJ1-5,TGTGCCAGCAGCTTAGTGTTCTCCGAGCCCCAGCATTTT,CASSLVFSEPQHF
TRBD2,TRBV5-4,-,TRBJ2-3,TGTGCCAGCAGCTTGGGGCGGGGGAGAGATACGCAGTATTTT,CASSLGRGRDTQYF
-,TRBV6-6,-,TRBJ1-1,TGTGCCAGCAGTTACTCGTCCGGGGGAACTGAAGCTTTCTTT,CASSYSSGGTEAFF
-,TRBV19,-,TRBJ1-5,TGTGCCAGTAGTCCACAGGGATTATTGGTAGGCAATCAGCCCCAGCATTTT,CASSPQGLLVGNQPQHF
-,TRBV6-5,medium-sized,TRBJ1-1,TGTGCCAGCAGGCGACAGGTGAACACTGAAGCTTTCTTT,CASRRQVNTEAFF
TRBD2,TRBV4-2,-,TRBJ2-7,TGTGCCAGCAGCCAAGCTTCTAGCGGACGCTCCTACGAGCAGTACTTC,CASSQASSGRSYEQYF
TRBD1,TRBV7-2,-,TRBJ1-1,TGTGCCAGCAGCCCCCAGGGGGCGCTCGGACTAAGGACTTTCTTT,CASSPQGALGLRTFF
-,TRBV19,-,TRBJ1-6,TGTGCCAGTAGTCCCCGGGGGTCGACCTTGCGGGATTCACCCCTCCACTTT,CASSPRGSTLRDSPLHF
TRBD2,TRBV27,-,TRBJ2-1,TGTGCCAGCAGCCTAGCGGGGGGGTACAATGAGCAGTTCTTC,CASSLAGGYNEQFF
-,TRBV5-6,-,TRBJ2-2,TGTGCCAGCAGCTTCGAAAACAGGGCGAGCACCGGGGAGCTGTTTTTT,CASSFENRASTGELFF
-,TRBV30,-,TRBJ2-1,TGTGCCTGGAGCACAGGGAATAATGAGCAGTTCTTC,CAWSTGNNEQFF
-,TRBV25-1,-,TRBJ2-5,TGTGCCAGCATGGCGGCTAGTGGGGAGACCCAGTACTTC,CASMAASGETQYF
-,TRBV27,-,TRBJ1-2,TGTGCCAGCAGTTTATCGTACGGGGAACGAAACTATGGCTACACCTTC,CASSLSYGERNYGYTF
TRBD1,TRBV7-2,-,TRBJ1-4,TGTGCCAGCAGCGCCTTAACAGGGGGCTCTGAAAAACTGTTTTTT,CASSALTGGSEKLFF
TRBD1,TRBV5-1,-,TRBJ2-1,TGCGCCAGCAGCTGGGATAGGACAGGTGTCAATGAGCAGTTCTTC,CASSWDRTGVNEQFF
-,TRBV4-2,-,TRBJ2-1,TGTGCCAGCAGCCAAGGGTCCGAGCGGTTGTACAATGAGCAGTTCTTC,CASSQGSERLYNEQFF
TRBD1,TRBV11-1,-,TRBJ1-1,TGTGCCAGCAGCTTAGCGACAGGGTCGTGGACTGAAGCTTTCTTT,CASSLATGSWTEAFF
-,TRBV29-1,-,TRBJ2-5,TGCAGCGGTCGGACAGCCGGTCATCCCTACTTC,CSGRTAGHPYF
TRBD1,TRBV7-6,-,TRBJ1-1,TGTGCCAGCAGCGACCGTGGACAGGGGGCTCCTGAAGCTTTCTTT,CASSDRGQGAPEAFF
-,TRBV6-1,-,TRBJ1-1,TGTGCCAGCAGTGACCCCAGGGGCCTTATTCCCCTCGAAGCTTTCTTT,CASSDPRGLIPLEAFF
TRBD1,TRBV6-4,-,TRBJ1-1,TGTGCCAGCAGCGAATCCAAGGGACAGTCGTTCATGAACACTGAAGCTTTCTTT,CASSESKGQSFMNTEAFF
-,TRBV6-5,-,TRBJ1-2,TGTGCCAGCAGGGAACAGGATGGCTACACCTTC,CASREQDGYTF
TRBD1,TRBV4-1,-,TRBJ2-1,TGCGCCAGCGCCGGGACAGGGATAAACAATGAGCAGTTCTTC,CASAGTGINNEQFF
-,TRBV7-8,-,TRBJ2-7,TGTGCCAGCAGCTTAGATCGGTTCGAGCAGTACTTC,CASSLDRFEQYF
-,TRBV7-2,-,TRBJ2-5,TGTGCCAGCAGCTCTCAGGTGGGAGTAAGGGAGACCCAGTACTTC,CASSSQVGVRETQYF
-,TRBV27,-,TRBJ2-3,TGTGCCAGCAGTTTATCGCTAAGAAACGGGCAGTATTTT,CASSLSLRNGQYF
TRBD1,TRBV9,-,TRBJ1-1,TGTGCCAGCAGCGCCCAGACAGGGGAGAACACTGAAGCTTTCTTT,CASSAQTGENTEAFF
-,TRBV5-1,-,TRBJ2-7,TGCGCCAGCAGCCCGCGGGACAGTCCTGCCTACGAGCAGTACTTC,CASSPRDSPAYEQYF
-,TRBV6-1,-,TRBJ2-7,TGTGCCAGCATCCGGGCAGGGACTTACGAGCAGTACTTC,CASIRAGTYEQYF
-,TRBV2,-,TRBJ1-2,TGTGCCAGCATTCCCCGGGAAGCTTTACTGTGGGGCTACACCTTC,CASIPREALLWGYTF
-,TRBV20-1,-,TRBJ1-4,TGCAGTGCTAGAGCGGTCGAAAAACTGTTTTTT,CSARAVEKLFF
-,TRBV27,once,TRBJ2-4,TGTGCCAGCAGTCTAGGATCAGGGGCCTTCAAAAACATTCAGTACTTC,CASSLGSGAFKNIQYF
TRBD1,TRBV2,once,TRBJ2-5,TGTGCCACCAGACAGGGGGGTGAGACCCAGTACTTC,CATRQGGETQYF
TRBD1,TRBV7-2,-,TRBJ1-2,TGTGCCAGCAGCTTAGACAGGGGATATTATGGCTACACCTTC,CASSLDRGYYGYTF
-,TRBV27,few,TRBJ1-6,TGTGCCAGCAGACCAGGGGCTTCACCCCTCCACTTT,CASRPGASPLHF
-,TRBV30,-,TRBJ1-4,TGTGCCTGGAGGGGCTCTAATGAAAAACTGTTTTTT,CAWRGSNEKLFF
TRBD1,TRBV6-6,-,TRBJ1-2,TGTGCCAGCAGTTACTCGCAGGACAGGAGCTATGGCTACACCTTC,CASSYSQDRSYGYTF
-,TRBV25-1,-,TRBJ2-5,TGTGCCAGCACCCGGGACAAAGAGACCCAGTACTTC,CASTRDKETQYF
-,TRBV11-3,once,TRBJ2-7,TGTGCCAGCAGCTTAGTGGGCCCCTACGAGCAGTACTTC,CASSLVGPYEQYF
-,TRBV30,-,TRBJ2-2,TGTGCCTGGAGTGTAAGGGGGGGTCCGGACACCGGGGAGCTGTTTTTT,CAWSVRGGPDTGELFF
-,TRBV21-1,-,TRBJ1-1,TGTGCCAGCAGCAAAATGTCCGCAGGGGACACTGAAGCTTTCTTT,CASSKMSAGDTEAFF
-,TRBV7-9,once,TRBJ1-2,TGTGCCAGCAGCCGACTGGGGGGGCCTCAACTGTATGGCTACACCTTC,CASSRLGGPQLYGYTF